This TCR beta chain was observed in a study of control samples from healthy donors and cancer patients. V lost 5 bases, J lost 2 bases, and 4 bases stayed unmatched. Germline V gene lookup returns CDR1 SEHNR and CDR2 FQNEAQ (reference sequence). This CDR3 contains 14 residues. TCRdb's table, derived via immunoSEQ multiplex PCR, lists solely in-frame clones and lacks some. This table has a few hundred thousand clones, 90% appearing once. The chain is built from TRBV7-9 and TRBJ1-1; 8 nucleotides match TRBD1. The material sequenced was PBMCs. The TCR sequence derives from a man in his forties or fifties with head and neck cancer. For the CDR3, the DNA is TGTGCCAGCAGCCAGACAGGGGTAAACACTGAAGCTTTCTTT. This translates into CASSQTGVNTEAFF.